This T cell receptor beta chain was observed in a study of CD8 T cells in Susac syndrome. This clonotype has only one observation. cDNA came from approximately 0.5 to 1 ug RNA primed by random hexamers. The TCR beta CDR3 was amplified by immunoSEQ multiplex PCR across 54 Vbeta, 13 Jbeta. TCRdb used MiXCR to reprocess the immunoSEQ multiplex PCR reads, holding one entry per CDR3 protein. The sample consists of tens of thousands of distinct CDR3 sequences, 85% to 95% of them appearing once. Germline values: CDR1 SQVTM, CDR2 ANQGSEA. V was clipped by 3 bases and J by 0 bases; unmatched bases: 6. The CDR3 extends over 15 amino acids.

Sequenced sample: CD8+ T cells from PBMCs. The chain is built from TRBV29-1 and TRBJ2-3; 7 bases align to TRBD2. The sequence was collected from a human donor in good health. Here the CDR3 DNA reads TGCAGCGTTGAGGCTAGCGGAACCAGCACAGATACGCAGTATTTT. Its protein is CSVEASGTSTDTQYF.